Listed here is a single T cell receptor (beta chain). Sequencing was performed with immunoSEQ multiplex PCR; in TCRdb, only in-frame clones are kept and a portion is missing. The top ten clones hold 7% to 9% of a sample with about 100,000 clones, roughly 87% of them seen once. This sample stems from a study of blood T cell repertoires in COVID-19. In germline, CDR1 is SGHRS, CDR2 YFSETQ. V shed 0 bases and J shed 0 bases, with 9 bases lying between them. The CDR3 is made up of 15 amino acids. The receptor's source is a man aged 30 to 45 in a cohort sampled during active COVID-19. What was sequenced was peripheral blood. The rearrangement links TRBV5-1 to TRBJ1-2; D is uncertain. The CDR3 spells CASSLEGGSNYGYTF. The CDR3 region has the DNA TGCGCCAGCAGCTTGGAAGGCGGGTCTAACTATGGCTACACCTTC.